Below, one T cell receptor beta chain is given with its context. The source of the sample is a study of control samples from healthy donors and cancer patients. Sequencing used immunoSEQ multiplex PCR; TCRdb keeps in-frame clones, though not all of them. Across approximately 190,000 clones, the top ten clones capture approximately 2.2% of the sample. The germline V gene encodes CDR1 SGDLS and CDR2 YYNGEE. The CDR3 consists of 15 residues. V lost 3 bases to trimming and J lost 4 bases; unmatched junction nucleotides: 8. Sequenced: blood. The chain has TRBV9 and TRBJ2-5, with TRBD2 identical over 8 bases. The receptor was isolated from a woman younger than 45 in good health. Here the CDR3 DNA reads TGTGCCAGCAGCGAGTGGAGCGGGGGCCGAGAGACCCAGTACTTC. Translation: CASSEWSGGRETQYF.